This T cell receptor (beta chain) was retrieved from a study of cytomegalovirus exposure and HLA in healthy donors. V lost 0 bases and J 3 bases, leaving 12 bases between the germline ends. CDR1 is SGHTA and CDR2 is FQGNSA in the germline V gene. The CDR3 length is 17 residues. To note about this clone: Antigen: not known.

Whole-study results and caveats: HLA alleles showed associations with approximately 15,000 TCR beta sequences in a later analysis, at a 0.05 false discovery rate.

Both 60 Vbeta primers and 13 Jbeta primers went into the PCR. Profiling relied on immunoSEQ multiplex PCR, and the TCRdb table lists in-frame clones only, not all of them. The sample lists about 130,000 clones; approximately 85% were seen once. This receptor was taken from a male donor in good health and CMV-seropositive. The material sequenced was PBMCs. This rearrangement joins TRBV7-2 to TRBJ2-6, with a tentative D call TRBD1 (6 bases). CDR3 DNA: TGTGCCAGCAGCTTAGCCACCAGGGGAGATGGGGCCAACGTCCTGACTTTC. Translated, it gives CASSLATRGDGANVLTF.